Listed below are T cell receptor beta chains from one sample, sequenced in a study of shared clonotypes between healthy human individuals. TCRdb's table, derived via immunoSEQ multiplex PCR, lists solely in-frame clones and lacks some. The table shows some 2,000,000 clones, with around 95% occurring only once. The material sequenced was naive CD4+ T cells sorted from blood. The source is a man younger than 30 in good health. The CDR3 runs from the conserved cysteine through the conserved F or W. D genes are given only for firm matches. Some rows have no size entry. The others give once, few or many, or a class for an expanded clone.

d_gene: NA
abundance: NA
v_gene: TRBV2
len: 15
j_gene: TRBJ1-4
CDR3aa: CASTLQGATNEKLFF

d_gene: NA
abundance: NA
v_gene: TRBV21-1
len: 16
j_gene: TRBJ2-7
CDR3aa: CASSPCRRELVFEQYF

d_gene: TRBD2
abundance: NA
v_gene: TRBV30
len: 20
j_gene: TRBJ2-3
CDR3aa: CAWSSYSRLAGTRGRDTQYF

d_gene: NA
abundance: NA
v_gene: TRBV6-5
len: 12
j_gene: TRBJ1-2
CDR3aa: CASSSDLGGYTF

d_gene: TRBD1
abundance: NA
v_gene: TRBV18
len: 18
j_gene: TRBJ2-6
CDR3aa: CASSPLGTGSSGANVLTF

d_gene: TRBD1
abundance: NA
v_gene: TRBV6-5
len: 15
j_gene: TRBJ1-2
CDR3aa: CASSRDRVRPDGYTF

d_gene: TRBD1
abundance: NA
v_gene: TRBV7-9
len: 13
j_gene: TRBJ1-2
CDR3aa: CASTQGQGDGYTF

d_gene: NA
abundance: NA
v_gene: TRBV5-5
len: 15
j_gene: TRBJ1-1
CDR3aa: CASSLRVGAGTEAFF

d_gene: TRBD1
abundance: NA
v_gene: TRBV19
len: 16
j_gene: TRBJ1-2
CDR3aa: CASAQHDTGTGGGYTF

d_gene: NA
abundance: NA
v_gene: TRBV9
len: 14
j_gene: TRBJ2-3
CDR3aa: CASSVGFSTDTQYF

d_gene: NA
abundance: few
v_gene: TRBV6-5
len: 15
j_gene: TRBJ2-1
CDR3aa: CASSFTGHPDNEQFF

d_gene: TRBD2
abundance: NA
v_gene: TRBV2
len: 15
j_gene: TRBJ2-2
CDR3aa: CASRAGTSVPGELFF

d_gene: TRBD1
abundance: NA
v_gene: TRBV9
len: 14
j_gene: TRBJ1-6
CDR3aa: CASSVGGGDSPLHF

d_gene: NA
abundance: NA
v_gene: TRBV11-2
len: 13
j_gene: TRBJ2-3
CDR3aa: CASSPPNTDTQYF

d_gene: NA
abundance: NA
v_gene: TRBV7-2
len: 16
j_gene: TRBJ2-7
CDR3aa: CASSLDGGRVSYEQYF

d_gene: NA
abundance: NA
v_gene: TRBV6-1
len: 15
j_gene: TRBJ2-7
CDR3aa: CASRSATRGPYEQYF

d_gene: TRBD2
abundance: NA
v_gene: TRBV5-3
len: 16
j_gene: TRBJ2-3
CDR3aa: CARSASERGGTDTQYF

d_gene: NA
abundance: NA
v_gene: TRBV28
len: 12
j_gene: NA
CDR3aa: CASSTTSSEQYF

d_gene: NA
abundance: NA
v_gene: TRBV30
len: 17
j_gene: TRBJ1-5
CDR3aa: CAWSAQHAPSSNQPQHF

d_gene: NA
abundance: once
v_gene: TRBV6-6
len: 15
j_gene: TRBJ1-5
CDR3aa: CASSGEQGQNQPQHF

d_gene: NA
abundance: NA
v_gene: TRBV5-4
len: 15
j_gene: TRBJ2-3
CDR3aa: CASSLEGAGLDTQYF

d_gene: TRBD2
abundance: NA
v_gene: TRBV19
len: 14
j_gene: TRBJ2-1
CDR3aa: CASSIGTGGNEQFF

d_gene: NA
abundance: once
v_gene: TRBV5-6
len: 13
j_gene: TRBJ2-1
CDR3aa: CASSWGRYNEQFF

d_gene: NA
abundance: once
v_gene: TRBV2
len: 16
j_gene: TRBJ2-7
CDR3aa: CASSDPGSIASYEQYF

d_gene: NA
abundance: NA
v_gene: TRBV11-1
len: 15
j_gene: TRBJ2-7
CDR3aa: CASSLGAVSSYEQYF

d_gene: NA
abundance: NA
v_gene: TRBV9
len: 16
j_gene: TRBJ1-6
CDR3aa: CASSVLPDRDNSPLHF

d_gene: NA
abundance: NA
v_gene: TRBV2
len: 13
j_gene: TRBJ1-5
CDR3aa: CASRGYSNQPQHF

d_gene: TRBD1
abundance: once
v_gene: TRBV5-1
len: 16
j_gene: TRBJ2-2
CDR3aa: CASSLSGQGSTGELFF

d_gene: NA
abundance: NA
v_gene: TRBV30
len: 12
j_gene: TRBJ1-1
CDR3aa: CAWSRQGDEAFF

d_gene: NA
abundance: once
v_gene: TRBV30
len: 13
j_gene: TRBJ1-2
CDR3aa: CAWSSLQTYGYTF

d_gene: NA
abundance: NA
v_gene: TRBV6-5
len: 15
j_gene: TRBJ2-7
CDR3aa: CASSYLDLTGYEQYF

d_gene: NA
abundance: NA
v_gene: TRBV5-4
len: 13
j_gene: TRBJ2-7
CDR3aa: CASRAGARDEQYF

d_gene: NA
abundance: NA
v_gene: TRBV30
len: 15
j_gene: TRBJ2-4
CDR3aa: CAWSTLVLAKNIQYF

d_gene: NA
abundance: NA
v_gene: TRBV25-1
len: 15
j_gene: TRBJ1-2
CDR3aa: CASSELGTGLDGYTF

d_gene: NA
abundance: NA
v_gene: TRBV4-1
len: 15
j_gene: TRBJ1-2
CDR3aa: CASSQSAASNYGYTF

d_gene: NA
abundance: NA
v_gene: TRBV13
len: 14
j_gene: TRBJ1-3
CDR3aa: CASSFLVSGNTIYF

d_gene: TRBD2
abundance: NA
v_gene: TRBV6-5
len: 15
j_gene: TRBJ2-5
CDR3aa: CASRRLAGGQETQYF

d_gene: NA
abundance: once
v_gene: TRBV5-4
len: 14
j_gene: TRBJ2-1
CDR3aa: CASSRRAASNEQFF

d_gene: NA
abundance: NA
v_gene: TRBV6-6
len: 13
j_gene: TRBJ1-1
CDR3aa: CASSYSENTEAFF

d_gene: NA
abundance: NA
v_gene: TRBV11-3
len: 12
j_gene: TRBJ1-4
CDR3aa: CASSPGREGLFF

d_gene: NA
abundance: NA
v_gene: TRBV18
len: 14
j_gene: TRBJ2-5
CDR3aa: CASSPTLGQETQYF